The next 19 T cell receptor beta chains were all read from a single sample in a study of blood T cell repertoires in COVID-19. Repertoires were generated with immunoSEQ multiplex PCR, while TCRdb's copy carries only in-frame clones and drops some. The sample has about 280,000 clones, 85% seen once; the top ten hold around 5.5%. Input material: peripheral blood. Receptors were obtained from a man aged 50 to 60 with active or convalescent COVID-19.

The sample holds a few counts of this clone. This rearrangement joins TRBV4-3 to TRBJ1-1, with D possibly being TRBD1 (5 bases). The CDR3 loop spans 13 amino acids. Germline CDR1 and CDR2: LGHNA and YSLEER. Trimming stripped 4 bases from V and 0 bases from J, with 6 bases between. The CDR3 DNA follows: TGCGCCAGCAGCCGACAGATGAACACTGAAGCTTTCTTT. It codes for CASSRQMNTEAFF.

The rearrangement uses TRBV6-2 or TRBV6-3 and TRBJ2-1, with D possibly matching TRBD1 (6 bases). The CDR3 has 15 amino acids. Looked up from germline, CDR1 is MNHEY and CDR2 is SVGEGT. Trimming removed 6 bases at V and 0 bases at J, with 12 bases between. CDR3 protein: CASSRQVVSYNEQFF. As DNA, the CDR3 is TGTGCCAGCAGCAGACAGGTCGTCTCCTACAATGAGCAGTTCTTC.

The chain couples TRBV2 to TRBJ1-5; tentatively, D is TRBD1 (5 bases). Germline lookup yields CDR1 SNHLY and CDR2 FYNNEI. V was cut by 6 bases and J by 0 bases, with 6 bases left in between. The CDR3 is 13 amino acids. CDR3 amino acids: CASSRDSNQPQHF. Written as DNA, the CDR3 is TGTGCCAGCAGCAGGGATAGCAATCAGCCCCAGCATTTT.

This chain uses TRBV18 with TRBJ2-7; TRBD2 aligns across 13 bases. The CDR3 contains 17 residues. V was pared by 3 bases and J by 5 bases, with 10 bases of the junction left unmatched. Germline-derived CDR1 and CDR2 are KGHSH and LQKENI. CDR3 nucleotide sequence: TGTGCCAGCTCACCGGGACTAGCGGGAAGTCAGGGGGACGAGCAGTACTTC. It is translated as CASSPGLAGSQGDEQYF.

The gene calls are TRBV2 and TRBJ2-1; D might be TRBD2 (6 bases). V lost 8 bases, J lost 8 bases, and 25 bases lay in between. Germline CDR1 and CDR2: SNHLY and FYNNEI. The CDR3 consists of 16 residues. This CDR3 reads CASLWVGGGGADEQFF. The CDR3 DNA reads TGTGCCAGCCTCTGGGTTGGGGGAGGCGGGGCGGATGAGCAGTTCTTC.

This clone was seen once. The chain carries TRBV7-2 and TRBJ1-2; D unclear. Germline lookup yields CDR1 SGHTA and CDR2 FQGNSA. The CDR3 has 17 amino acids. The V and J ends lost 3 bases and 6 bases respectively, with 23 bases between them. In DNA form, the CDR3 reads TGTGCCAGCAGCTTTACGGGAGGAGGGATGGTCTTTGATGGCTACACCTTC. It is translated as CASSFTGGGMVFDGYTF. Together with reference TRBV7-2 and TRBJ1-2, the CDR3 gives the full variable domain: GAGVSQSPSNKVTEKGKDVELRCDPISGHTALYWYRQSLGQGLEFLIYFQGNSAPDKSGLPSDRFSAERTGGSVSTLTIQRTQQEDSAVYLCASSFTGGGMVFDGYTFGSGTRLTVV.

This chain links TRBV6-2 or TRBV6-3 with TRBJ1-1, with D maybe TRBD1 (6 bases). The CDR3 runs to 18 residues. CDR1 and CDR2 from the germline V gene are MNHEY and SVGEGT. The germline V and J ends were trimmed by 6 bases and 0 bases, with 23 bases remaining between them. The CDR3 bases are TGTGCCAGCAGCCTTAACTTAGGACAGTCCTACATGAACACTGAAGCTTTCTTT. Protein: CASSLNLGQSYMNTEAFF.

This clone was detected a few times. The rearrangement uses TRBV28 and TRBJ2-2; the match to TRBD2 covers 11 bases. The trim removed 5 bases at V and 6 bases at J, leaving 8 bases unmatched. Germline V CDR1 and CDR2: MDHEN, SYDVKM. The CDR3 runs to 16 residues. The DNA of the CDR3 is TGTGCCAGCAGTCGATTAGCGGGAGGGGTCTCCGGGGAGCTGTTTTTT. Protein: CASSRLAGGVSGELFF.

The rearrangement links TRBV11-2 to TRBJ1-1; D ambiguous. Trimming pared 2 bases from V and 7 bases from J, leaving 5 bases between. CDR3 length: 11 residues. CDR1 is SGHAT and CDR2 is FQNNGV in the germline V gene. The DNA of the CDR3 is TGTGCCAGCAGCTTATACGGTGAAGCTTTCTTT. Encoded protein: CASSLYGEAFF. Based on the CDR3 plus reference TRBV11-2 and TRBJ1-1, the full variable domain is EAGVAQSPRYKIIEKRQSVAFWCNPISGHATLYWYQQILGQGPKLLIQFQNNGVVDDSQLPKDRFSAERLKGVDSTLKIQPAKLEDSAVYLCASSLYGEAFFGQGTRLTVV.

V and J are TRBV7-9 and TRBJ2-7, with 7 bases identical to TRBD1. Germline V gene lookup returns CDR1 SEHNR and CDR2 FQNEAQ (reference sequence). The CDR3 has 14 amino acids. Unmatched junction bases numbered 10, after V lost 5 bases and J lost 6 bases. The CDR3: CASSRTGKSGEQYF. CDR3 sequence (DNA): TGTGCCAGCAGCCGGACAGGAAAGTCGGGCGAGCAGTACTTC.

CDR3 amino acids: CASSRSSGRGSYNEQFF. Here the CDR3 DNA reads TGTGCCAGCAGCCGGTCATCCGGGAGGGGATCCTACAATGAGCAGTTCTTC. V gene TRBV9 combines with J gene TRBJ2-1; 8 nucleotides align to TRBD2. Germline V gene lookup returns CDR1 SGDLS and CDR2 YYNGEE. The CDR3 length is 17 residues. Losses at the gene ends were 4 bases for V and 1 base for J; bases not matched to a gene: 10. Filled out from reference TRBV9 and TRBJ2-1, the complete variable domain reads DSGVTQTPKHLITATGQRVTLRCSPRSGDLSVYWYQQSLDQGLQFLIQYYNGEERAKGNILERFSAQQFPDLHSELNLSSLELGDSALYFCASSRSSGRGSYNEQFFGPGTRLTVL.

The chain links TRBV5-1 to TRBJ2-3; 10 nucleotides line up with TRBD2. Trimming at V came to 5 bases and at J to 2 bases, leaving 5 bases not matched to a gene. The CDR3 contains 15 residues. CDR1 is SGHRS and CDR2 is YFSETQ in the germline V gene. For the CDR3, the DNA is TGCGCCAGCAGAAGTAGCGGGAGGCACACAGATACGCAGTATTTT. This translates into CASRSSGRHTDTQYF.

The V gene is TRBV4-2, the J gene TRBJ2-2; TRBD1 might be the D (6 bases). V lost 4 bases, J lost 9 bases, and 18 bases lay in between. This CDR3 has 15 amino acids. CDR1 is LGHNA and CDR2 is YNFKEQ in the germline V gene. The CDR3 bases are TGTGCCAGCAGCCCCGAGTCAGGACAGATGCGGGAGCTGTTTTTT. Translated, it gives CASSPESGQMRELFF.

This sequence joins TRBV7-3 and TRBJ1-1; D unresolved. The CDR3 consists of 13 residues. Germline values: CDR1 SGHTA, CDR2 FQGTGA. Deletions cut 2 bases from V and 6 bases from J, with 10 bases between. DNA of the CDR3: TGTGCCAGCAGCTTAGCTCCACACCCTGAAGCTTTCTTT. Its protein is CASSLAPHPEAFF.

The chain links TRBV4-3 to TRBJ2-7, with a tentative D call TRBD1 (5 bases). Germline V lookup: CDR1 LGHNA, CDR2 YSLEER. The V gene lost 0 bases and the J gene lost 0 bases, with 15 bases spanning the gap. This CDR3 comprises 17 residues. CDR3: CASSQESVGRSSYEQYF. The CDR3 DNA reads TGCGCCAGCAGCCAAGAGTCGGTGGGGCGCAGCTCCTACGAGCAGTACTTC.

CDR3 sequence (DNA): TGTGCCAGCAGGCCGATTGACAGGGCTGAAGCTTTCTTT. It yields the protein CASRPIDRAEAFF. The chain links TRBV3-1 (or the pseudogene TRBV3-2) to TRBJ1-1; 7 bases agree with TRBD1. V dropped 6 bases and J dropped 6; count of bases not matched to a gene: 7. CDR1 is LGHDT and CDR2 is YNNKEL in the germline V gene (reference sequence). The CDR3 runs 13 residues.

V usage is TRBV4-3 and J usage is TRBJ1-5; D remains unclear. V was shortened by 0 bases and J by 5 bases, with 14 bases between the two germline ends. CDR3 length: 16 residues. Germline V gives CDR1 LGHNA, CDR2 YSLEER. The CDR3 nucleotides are TGCGCCAGCAGCCAAGATAGCGGTTACCCCCATCAGCCCCAGCATTTT. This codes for CASSQDSGYPHQPQHF.

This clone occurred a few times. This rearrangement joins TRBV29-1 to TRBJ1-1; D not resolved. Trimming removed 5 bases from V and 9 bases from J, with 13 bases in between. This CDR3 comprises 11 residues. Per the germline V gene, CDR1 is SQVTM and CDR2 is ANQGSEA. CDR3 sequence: CSVSSGPQAFF. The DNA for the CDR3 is TGCAGCGTTTCATCAGGCCCCCAAGCTTTCTTT.

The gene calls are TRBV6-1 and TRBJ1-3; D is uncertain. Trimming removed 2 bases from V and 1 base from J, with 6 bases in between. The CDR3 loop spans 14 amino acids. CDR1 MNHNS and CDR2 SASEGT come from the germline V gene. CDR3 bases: TGTGCCAGCAGTGAAATACTATCTGGAAACACCATATATTTT. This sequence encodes CASSEILSGNTIYF.